The subject of this entry is one T cell receptor beta chain. Just one base apart from a much larger clone, this may be a read error. The sample belongs to a study of response to subunit inactivated influenza vaccine. The CDR3 consists of 16 residues. Germline V gene sequence: CDR1 DFQATT, CDR2 SNEGSKA (reference sequence). From the RT-PCR reads, TCRdb called clonotypes with MiXCR, one entry per CDR3 protein. The profile shows 530,000 or so distinct CDR3 sequences, 12% to 15% of them singletons. This TCR came from a man aged 45-65 years who received an inactivated influenza vaccine. Sequencing used PBMCs from blood, obtained 11 to 12 days after vaccination. The gene calls are TRBV20-1 and TRBJ2-1; 13 nucleotides line up with TRBD2. CDR3 sequence (DNA): TGCCGTGCTACCCGGACTAGCGGGAGAGGGTCCAATGAGCAGTTCTTC. Its translation: CRATRTSGRGSNEQFF.